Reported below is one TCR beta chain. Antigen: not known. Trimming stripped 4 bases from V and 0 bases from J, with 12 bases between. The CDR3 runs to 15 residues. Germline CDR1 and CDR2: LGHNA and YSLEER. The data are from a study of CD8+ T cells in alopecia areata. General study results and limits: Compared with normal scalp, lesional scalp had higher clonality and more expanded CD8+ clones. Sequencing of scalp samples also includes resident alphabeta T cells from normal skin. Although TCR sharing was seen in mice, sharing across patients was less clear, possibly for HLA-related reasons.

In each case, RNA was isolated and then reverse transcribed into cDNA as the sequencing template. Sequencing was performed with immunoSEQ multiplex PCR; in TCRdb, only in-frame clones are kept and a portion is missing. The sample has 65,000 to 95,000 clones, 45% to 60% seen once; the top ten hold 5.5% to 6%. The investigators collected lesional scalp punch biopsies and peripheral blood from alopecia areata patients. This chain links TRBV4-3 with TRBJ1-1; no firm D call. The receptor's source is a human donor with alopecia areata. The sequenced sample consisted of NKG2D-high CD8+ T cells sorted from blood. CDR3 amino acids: CASSRVWGMNTEAFF. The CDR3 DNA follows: TGCGCCAGCAGCCGCGTCTGGGGAATGAACACTGAAGCTTTCTTT.